The T cell receptor (beta chain) under discussion was sequenced for a study of OX40 agonist ivuxolimab in advanced cancers. Study as a whole: Ivuxolimab, which is an agonistic anti-OX40 (CD134) antibody, was administered to the patients. Every 2 weeks, patients received ivuxolimab intravenously, dosed at 0.01 to 10 mg/kg. Eligibility rules accepted prior anti-PD-1, anti-PD-L1 or anti-CTLA-4 therapy, and 40% to 50% had some. Partial responses were seen in three patients, one with hepatocellular carcinoma and two with cutaneous melanoma.

This table comes from immunoSEQ multiplex PCR, and its TCRdb copy is limited to in-frame clones, with some not included. This sample yields tens of thousands of clones, of which 75% to 90% are seen a single time; roughly 0.94% belongs to the top ten. The CDR3 is made up of 13 amino acids. Trimming cost V 0 bases and J 1 base, with 4 bases left between them. CDR1 is SGHTA, CDR2 FQGTGA, per germline. The chain couples TRBV7-3 to TRBJ2-7; D unclear. This sequence originates from an adult with an advanced solid tumor such as melanoma, head and neck, liver or kidney cancer. The sample consisted of CD4+ or CD8+ T cells sorted from blood, taken in a trial of the OX40 agonist ivuxolimab. The CDR3 region has the DNA TGTGCCAGCAGCTTAACCAGGTCCTACGAGCAGTACTTC. It encodes CASSLTRSYEQYF.